What follows are 21 T cell receptor beta chains derived from one specimen sequenced in a study of T cell responses to AZD1222 COVID-19 vaccine. Sequencing was performed with immunoSEQ multiplex PCR; in TCRdb, only in-frame clones are kept and a portion is missing. This table holds 150,000 or so clones, roughly nine tenths found once. The specimen was peripheral blood, collected on day 0 of AZD1222 vaccination. The receptors here all came from an adult in good health.

For this clone: The junction differs from germline at one of its ends, possibly a read error. The genes are TRBV19 and TRBJ1-1; D possibly corresponds to TRBD1 (5 bases). This CDR3 is built from 13 residues. CDR1 is LNHDA and CDR2 is SQIVND in the germline V gene (reference sequence). CDR3 in DNA: TGTACCAGTAGTGTCCGGGACAACACTGAAGCTTTCTTT. It translates to CTSSVRDNTEAFF.

This chain links TRBV5-1 with TRBJ2-1, with 11 positions matching TRBD2. CDR1 SGHRS and CDR2 YFSETQ come from the germline V gene. V was clipped by 0 bases and J by 9 bases; unmatched bases: 2. There are 14 residues in the CDR3. Here the CDR3 reads CASSLELAGGEQFF. CDR3 nucleotide sequence: TGCGCCAGCAGCTTGGAGCTAGCGGGGGGTGAGCAGTTCTTC.

The chain uses TRBV11-2 and TRBJ2-2; tentatively, D is TRBD1 or TRBD2 (6 bases each). This CDR3 is 16 amino acids long. Per the germline V gene, CDR1 is SGHAT and CDR2 is FQNNGV. V gave up 2 bases and J gave up 3 bases, with 13 bases separating them. The CDR3, as DNA: TGTGCCAGCAGCTTAAGGGGGGCGACGGACACCGGGGAGCTGTTTTTT. Translation gives CASSLRGATDTGELFF.

J is TRBJ2-1 and V is TRBV6-4; TRBD1 might be the D (6 bases). The CDR3 is 17 residues long. Germline V gene sequence: CDR1 MRHNA, CDR2 SNTAGT. The germline V and J ends were trimmed by 5 bases and 6 bases, with 23 bases remaining between them. The DNA for the CDR3 is TGTGCCAGCAGTCCCTCCTCCGGAACAGGGAGAGGCAATGAGCAGTTCTTC. It codes for CASSPSSGTGRGNEQFF.

The chain joins TRBV19 to TRBJ2-6; D may be TRBD1 (5 bases). Germline-derived CDR1 and CDR2 are LNHDA and SQIVND (reference sequence). V lost 7 bases and J lost 0, with 10 bases in between. This CDR3 spans 15 amino acids. The CDR3 spells CASTIQGSGANVLTF. The CDR3 nucleotides read TGTGCCAGTACCATTCAGGGCTCTGGGGCCAACGTCCTGACTTTC. The full variable domain, its missing parts supplied by reference TRBV19 and TRBJ2-6, is DGGITQSPKYLFRKEGQNVTLSCEQNLNHDAMYWYRQDPGQGLRLIYYSQIVNDFQKGDIAEGYSVSREKKESFPLTVTSAQKNPTAFYLCASTIQGSGANVLTFGAGSRLTVL.

V is TRBV5-1 and J is TRBJ2-5, with D possibly TRBD1 on 6 matching bases. The CDR3 consists of 14 residues. Trimming shortened V by 0 bases and J by 3 bases, and 9 bases separated the two germline ends. Per the germline V gene, CDR1 is SGHRS and CDR2 is YFSETQ. The CDR3 sequence: CASSLGTAKETQYF. CDR3 nucleotides: TGCGCCAGCAGCTTGGGGACAGCGAAAGAGACCCAGTACTTC.

The rearrangement joins TRBV6-2 or TRBV6-3 to TRBJ1-1; D ambiguous. V lost 3 bases and J 0 bases, leaving 14 bases between the germline ends. The CDR3 extends over 16 amino acids. In germline, CDR1 is MNHEY, CDR2 SVGEGT. The CDR3 loop is CASSYREELMNTEAFF. CDR3 sequence (DNA): TGTGCCAGCAGTTATCGTGAGGAACTCATGAACACTGAAGCTTTCTTT.

The chain links TRBV5-6 to TRBJ1-2; 7 nucleotides match TRBD1. CDR3 size: 15 residues. Germline CDR1 and CDR2: SGHDT and YYEEEE. V shed 4 bases, J shed 8 bases, and the junction held 14 bases outside the gene matches. CDR3 in amino acids: CASSPTPGGARGYTF. The CDR3 DNA sequence: TGTGCCAGCAGCCCGACGCCAGGGGGAGCGAGGGGCTACACCTTC.

The CDR3 loop is CATSTGDPTAEQFF. In DNA form, the CDR3 reads TGTGCCACCTCCACAGGGGACCCTACCGCTGAGCAGTTCTTC. V usage is TRBV24-1 and J usage is TRBJ2-1; 7 nucleotides line up with TRBD1. The CDR3 has 14 amino acids. CDR1 and CDR2 from the germline V gene are KGHDR and SFDVKD. J lost 9 bases, V lost 9 bases, and 13 bases had no gene match.

J is TRBJ2-2 and V is TRBV4-1; D assignment may be TRBD1 or TRBD2 (5 bases each). This CDR3 contains 16 residues. V was trimmed by 0 bases and J by 6 bases, leaving 14 bases between them. Germline V lookup: CDR1 MGHRA, CDR2 YSYEKL. The CDR3 DNA reads TGCGCCAGCAGCCAAGAATTTTTAGGGGACCCCGGGGAGCTGTTTTTT. Translation gives CASSQEFLGDPGELFF.

The V and J genes are TRBV7-2 and TRBJ1-1; TRBD1 agrees at 7 bases. Germline lookup yields CDR1 SGHTA and CDR2 FQGNSA. The trim removed 2 bases at V and 5 bases at J, leaving 5 bases unmatched. The CDR3 is made up of 14 amino acids. CDR3 sequence: CASSLNQGDTEAFF. CDR3 bases: TGTGCCAGCAGCTTAAATCAGGGGGATACTGAAGCTTTCTTT.

The rearrangement links TRBV19 to TRBJ1-1; D unresolved. Trimming took off 2 bases at V and 7 bases at J, with 8 bases between the two ends. The germline V gene encodes CDR1 LNHDA and CDR2 SQIVND (reference sequence). This CDR3 has 12 residues. The CDR3 loop is CASSITRGEAFF. CDR3 bases: TGTGCCAGTAGTATAACTCGGGGTGAAGCTTTCTTT.

This clone was detected only once. This rearrangement joins TRBV6-5 to TRBJ2-5; TRBD2 matches 8 bases. Trimming cost V 5 bases and J 3 bases; bases outside gene matches: 8. The germline gives CDR1 MNHEY, CDR2 SVGAGI. The CDR3 has 15 amino acids. CDR3 amino acids: CASSPTGTRKETQYF. DNA for the CDR3: TGTGCCAGCAGTCCCACCGGGACTAGGAAAGAGACCCAGTACTTC.

This clone was recorded only once. The chain has TRBV6-5 and TRBJ1-2; tentatively, D is TRBD1 (6 bases). Deletions cut 2 bases from V and 4 bases from J, with 14 bases between. The CDR3 spans 15 residues. Germline V lookup: CDR1 MNHEY, CDR2 SVGAGI. In DNA, the CDR3 is TGTGCCAGCAGTTACGGGGGGGCAGGAGGCTATGGCTACACCTTC. It yields the protein CASSYGGAGGYGYTF.

A single count supports this clone. The rearrangement uses TRBV13 and TRBJ2-7, with 12 bases lining up with TRBD1. The CDR3 spans 15 residues. Germline CDR1 PRHDT, CDR2 FYEKMQ (reference sequence). The trim removed 5 bases at V and 5 bases at J, leaving 7 bases unmatched. The CDR3 is CASSGAGQGAHEQYF. The CDR3 coding sequence is TGTGCCAGCAGCGGAGCGGGACAGGGGGCCCACGAGCAGTACTTC.

CDR3 sequence (DNA): TGTGCCAGCTCCCCGCCGGGGGGTGGCTACACCTTC. This translates into CASSPPGGGYTF. The V call is TRBV9, the J call TRBJ1-2; the D gene is possibly TRBD1 (5 bases). CDR1 is SGDLS and CDR2 is YYNGEE in the germline V gene. The CDR3 consists of 12 residues. Trimming cost V 7 bases and J 7 bases, with 14 bases left between them.

The V and J genes are TRBV24-1 and TRBJ2-1; 8 bases are a match to TRBD2. V gave up 5 bases and J gave up 5 bases; unmatched junction bases: 7. This CDR3 comprises 15 residues. Germline lookup yields CDR1 KGHDR and CDR2 SFDVKD. The CDR3 region has the DNA TGTGCCACCAGTGCTACCTTAGCGGGAAACAATGAGCAGTTCTTC. It is translated as CATSATLAGNNEQFF.

The V and J genes are TRBV5-1 and TRBJ2-3, with 8 bases aligning to TRBD2. The germline V gene has CDR1 SGHRS and CDR2 YFSETQ. The CDR3 contains 14 residues. The junction had 3 bases not matched to a gene; V was cut back by 3 bases and J by 3 bases. CDR3 coding DNA: TGCGCCAGCAGCTCAGAGCGGGAGACAGATACGCAGTATTTT. Amino acid sequence: CASSSERETDTQYF.

A single count supports this clone. The V call is TRBV2, the J call TRBJ1-2; D gene ambiguous. The CDR3 extends over 13 amino acids. Germline CDR1 is SNHLY and CDR2 is FYNNEI. V gave up 6 bases and J gave up 5 bases, with 13 bases separating them. CDR3 in DNA: TGTGCCAGCAGCCCAGGACGGGGATATGGCTACACCTTC. This encodes CASSPGRGYGYTF.

This chain's CDR3 is CASSYRQPYPTETQYF. The DNA for the CDR3 is TGTGCCAGCAGTTACCGGCAGCCTTACCCGACGGAGACCCAGTACTTC. The rearrangement uses TRBV28 and TRBJ2-5; D is unresolved. V lost 4 bases and J lost 5, with 20 bases in between. The germline V gene has CDR1 MDHEN and CDR2 SYDVKM. The CDR3 extends over 16 amino acids.

On this clone: This same CDR3 is encoded by further DNA sequences in the sample. V and J are TRBV9 and TRBJ1-6; no clear D. V lost 0 bases, J lost 6 bases, and 4 bases lay in between. CDR3 length equals 13 residues. Per germline, CDR1 SGDLS and CDR2 YYNGEE. CDR3 nucleotides: TGTGCCAGCAGCGTAGGGGGTAATTCACCCCTCCACTTT. This translates into CASSVGGNSPLHF. Full variable domain (outside the CDR3, taken from reference TRBV9 and TRBJ1-6): DSGVTQTPKHLITATGQRVTLRCSPRSGDLSVYWYQQSLDQGLQFLIQYYNGEERAKGNILERFSAQQFPDLHSELNLSSLELGDSALYFCASSVGGNSPLHFGNGTRLTVT.